One sample yielded the 10 T cell receptor beta chains listed below, sequenced in a study of shared clonotypes between healthy human individuals. Method: immunoSEQ multiplex PCR; TCRdb's copy keeps in-frame clones and lacks some. The sample records about 1 million clones, more than 60% being singletons. Sequenced input: memory CD4+ T cells sorted from blood. Subset denoted: CD45RA-negative fraction. These receptors all come from a man between 18 and 35 years old in good health.

Details on this clone: This may be a read error: a much more frequent sequence differs by one nucleotide. This chain uses TRBV7-9 with TRBJ1-1; no reliable D call. CDR3 length: 14 residues. With 0 bases removed from V and 1 base from J, the gap between germline ends came to 6 bases. CDR1 is SEHNR and CDR2 is FQNEAQ in the germline V gene (reference sequence). This CDR3 reads CASSLAGGNTEAFF. The DNA for the CDR3 is TGTGCCAGCAGCTTAGCGGGCGGGAACACTGAAGCTTTCTTT.

The rearrangement uses TRBV18 and TRBJ2-7; maybe TRBD1 (5 bases). V was trimmed by 3 bases and J by 5 bases, leaving 11 bases between them. The CDR3 sequence is 13 residues long. The germline gives CDR1 KGHSH, CDR2 LQKENI. The CDR3 DNA sequence: TGTGCCAGCTCACCGGACAACTCTCACGAGCAGTACTTC. Translated: CASSPDNSHEQYF.

Only a few counts were recorded for this clone. This chain joins TRBV6-4 and TRBJ2-7; D is unclear. This CDR3 is 14 amino acids long. V was trimmed by 1 base and J by 1 base, leaving 8 bases between them. Germline V lookup: CDR1 MRHNA, CDR2 SNTAGT. The CDR3 DNA reads TGTGCCAGCAGTGACTTTGAGGATTCCTACGAGCAGTACTTC. Translated, it gives CASSDFEDSYEQYF.

This clone has a handful of counts. The chain couples TRBV4-1 to TRBJ2-2; D call uncertain. Trimming left V 0 bases short and J 2 bases short, with 7 bases between. Germline CDR1 MGHRA, CDR2 YSYEKL. This CDR3 spans 15 amino acids. The CDR3 loop reads CASSQEASNTGELFF. The CDR3 bases are TGCGCCAGCAGCCAAGAGGCGTCCAACACCGGGGAGCTGTTTTTT.

This clone was recorded only once. The chain employs TRBV10-1 and TRBJ2-5; possibly TRBD2 for D (6 bases). Germline V gene sequence: CDR1 WNHNN, CDR2 SYGVQD (reference sequence). This CDR3 is built from 17 residues. Trimming removed 2 bases from V and 2 bases from J, with 18 bases in between. The CDR3 region has the DNA TGCGCCAGCAGTGAGGGGGGGTTTGGGGCCGCTCAAGAGACCCAGTACTTC. It encodes CASSEGGFGAAQETQYF.

The rearrangement joins TRBV2 to TRBJ2-1; D might be TRBD2 (6 bases). The CDR3 consists of 15 residues. The V gene lost 4 bases and the J gene lost 9 bases, with 19 bases spanning the gap. The V gene's germline CDR1 is SNHLY and CDR2 FYNNEI. The CDR3 DNA follows: TGTGCCAGCAGTGTTAGAGCCTGGGGGGAAGGTGAGCAGTTCTTC. It is translated as CASSVRAWGEGEQFF.

The CDR3 loop reads CASSEADRGRNLRADSPLHF. The CDR3 coding sequence is TGTGCCAGCAGTGAAGCCGACAGGGGGCGTAATTTGAGGGCCGATTCACCCCTCCACTTT. This chain connects TRBV6-1 to TRBJ1-6; the match to TRBD1 covers 10 bases. The CDR3 consists of 20 residues. In germline, CDR1 is MNHNS, CDR2 SASEGT. The V and J ends lost 0 bases and 8 bases, in that order; junction bases with no gene match: 16.

This chain links TRBV5-4 with TRBJ2-1, with D perhaps matching TRBD1 or TRBD2 (5 bases each). The germline CDR1 and CDR2 sequences are SGHNT and YYREEE (reference sequence). The CDR3 has 14 amino acids. V was clipped by 3 bases and J by 5 bases, with 12 bases between them. The CDR3 protein is CASSSARGDNEQFF. The CDR3 DNA is TGTGCCAGCAGCTCAGCTCGAGGGGACAATGAGCAGTTCTTC.

The rearrangement joins TRBV2 to TRBJ1-3; unclear D gene. The CDR3 is made up of 12 amino acids. Deletions cut 6 bases from V and 1 base from J, with 4 bases between. Germline-derived CDR1 and CDR2 are SNHLY and FYNNEI. The CDR3 DNA reads TGTGCCAGCAGCTTATCTGGAAACACCATATATTTT. This encodes CASSLSGNTIYF.

This chain links TRBV5-8 with TRBJ1-6; 7 nucleotides agree with TRBD1. V lost 4 bases and J lost 1; bases outside the gene matches: 2. Germline V gives CDR1 SGHTS, CDR2 YDEGEE. This CDR3 spans 15 amino acids. CDR3 DNA: TGTGCCAGCAGCCAGGGGGGGTCCTATAATTCACCCCTCCACTTT. It specifies CASSQGGSYNSPLHF.